This T cell receptor (beta chain) originates from a study of shared clonotypes between healthy human individuals. As regards this clone: Its target is unknown.

The CDR3 has 18 residues. The germline V gene has CDR1 SGHRS and CDR2 YFSETQ. The junction had 14 bases not matched to a gene; V was cut back by 4 bases and J by 3 bases. The assay was immunoSEQ multiplex PCR, and TCRdb's table has in-frame clones only and misses some. This sample yields more than 1.2 million clones, of which approximately 98.5% are seen a single time; 0.36% belongs to the top ten. Study-wide results and caveats: Clonotypes shared by all four donors outscored non-shared clonotypes in generation probability. There were few donors, and this limited the genetic and exposure-history diversity represented.

The gene calls are TRBV5-1 and TRBJ2-3; 10 bases fit TRBD2. The sample consisted of naive CD4+ T cells sorted from blood. Subset reported: CD45RA+ positively selected. The origin of this receptor is a man aged 30 to 39 in good health. This CDR3 reads CASSPSILAGVVTDTQYF. CDR3 nucleotide sequence: TGCGCCAGCAGCCCCTCGATTCTAGCGGGAGTGGTAACAGATACGCAGTATTTT.